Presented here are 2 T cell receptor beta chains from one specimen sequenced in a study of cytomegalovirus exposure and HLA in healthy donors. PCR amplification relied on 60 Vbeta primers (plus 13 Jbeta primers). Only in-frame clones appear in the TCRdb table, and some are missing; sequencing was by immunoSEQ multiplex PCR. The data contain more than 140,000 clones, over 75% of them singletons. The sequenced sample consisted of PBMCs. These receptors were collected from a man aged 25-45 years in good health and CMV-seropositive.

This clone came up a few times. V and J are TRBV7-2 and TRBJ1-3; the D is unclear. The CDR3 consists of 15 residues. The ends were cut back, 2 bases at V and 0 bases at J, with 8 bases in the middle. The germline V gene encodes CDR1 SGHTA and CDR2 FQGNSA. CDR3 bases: TGTGCCAGCAGCTTATCGCTAGCCTCTGGAAACACCATATATTTT. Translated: CASSLSLASGNTIYF.

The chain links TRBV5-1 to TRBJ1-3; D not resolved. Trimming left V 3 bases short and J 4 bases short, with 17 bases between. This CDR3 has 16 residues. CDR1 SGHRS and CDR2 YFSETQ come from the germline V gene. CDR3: CASSSVAGIGGNTIYF. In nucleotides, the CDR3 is TGCGCCAGCAGCTCGGTAGCCGGAATTGGGGGAAACACCATATATTTT.